These T cell receptor beta chains were read from a single sample in a study of CD8 T cells in ankylosing spondylitis. Using its own MiXCR run on the 5' RACE reads, TCRdb lists one record per CDR3 protein. The sample consists of 6,000 to 8,500 distinct CDR3 sequences, 8.2% of them appearing once. Sequencing was performed on blood, either unsorted or a sorted T cell fraction (not recorded which). The receptor source for this set is a male donor with ankylosing spondylitis or in good health (not recorded which). CDR3s include the opening cysteine and the closing phenylalanine or tryptophan. D genes are given only for firm matches. Clone size is not always given. Where it is, it says once, few, many or a class for expanded clones.

D,J,size,V,CDR3,DNA
NA,TRBJ2-1,NA,TRBV9,CASSMGTLYNEQFF,TGTGCCAGCAGCATGGGGACGCTCTACAATGAGCAGTTCTTC
TRBD2,TRBJ2-1,few,TRBV20-1,CSARTPDETSVYNEQFF,TGCAGTGCTAGGACCCCGGACGAGACTAGCGTGTACAATGAGCAGTTCTTC
NA,TRBJ2-1,many,TRBV9,CASSPKGVNEQFF,TGTGCCAGCAGCCCCAAAGGAGTCAATGAGCAGTTCTTC
TRBD1,TRBJ2-2,many,TRBV9,CASSLPRTGSTGELFF,TGTGCCAGCAGCCTCCCCCGGACAGGGAGCACCGGGGAGCTGTTTTTT
NA,TRBJ2-5,medium-sized,TRBV9,CASSGTTGLGETQYF,TGTGCCAGCAGCGGGACTACAGGGCTTGGAGAGACCCAGTACTTC
TRBD1,TRBJ2-1,NA,TRBV9,CASSVGRSGGISSYNEQFF,TGTGCCAGCAGCGTAGGGAGGTCAGGGGGAATAAGCTCCTACAATGAGCAGTTCTTC
TRBD2,TRBJ2-3,many,TRBV9,CASSASGGSTDTQYF,TGTGCCAGCAGTGCAAGCGGGGGAAGCACAGATACGCAGTATTTT
TRBD1,TRBJ1-6,medium-sized,TRBV9,CASSSPRGYNSPLHF,TGTGCCAGCAGCTCCCCCAGGGGGTATAATTCACCCCTCCACTTT
TRBD1,TRBJ2-2,many,TRBV9,CASSAPDRVAGELFF,TGTGCCAGCAGCGCCCCGGACAGGGTTGCCGGGGAGCTGTTTTTT
NA,TRBJ2-2,medium-sized,TRBV9,CASSVGRANTGELFF,TGTGCCAGCAGCGTAGGCAGGGCGAACACCGGGGAGCTGTTTTTT
NA,TRBJ2-1,NA,TRBV9,CASSAAYNEQFF,TGTGCCAGCAGCGCGGCGTACAATGAGCAGTTCTTC
TRBD2,TRBJ2-3,many,TRBV9,CASSAGRADTQYF,TGTGCCAGCAGCGCAGGGAGGGCAGATACGCAGTATTTT
NA,TRBJ2-1,few,TRBV9,CASSSGGLYNEQFF,TGTGCCAGCAGCTCCGGGGGGCTCTACAATGAGCAGTTCTTC
NA,TRBJ1-1,NA,TRBV10-1,CASSNLAAAVNTEAFF,TGCGCCAGCAGTAATCTAGCCGCGGCGGTGAACACTGAAGCTTTCTTT
NA,TRBJ2-3,many,TRBV9,CASSVRDGTSTDTQYF,TGTGCCAGCAGCGTTCGGGACGGAACTAGCACAGATACGCAGTATTTT
NA,TRBJ2-1,medium-sized,TRBV9,CASSVPLNSGADNEQFF,TGTGCCAGCAGCGTGCCTCTCAATTCGGGCGCGGACAATGAGCAGTTCTTC
NA,TRBJ1-2,medium-sized,TRBV9,CASSVAIGYGYTF,TGTGCCAGCAGCGTAGCTATAGGCTATGGCTACACCTTC
TRBD2,TRBJ2-3,NA,TRBV9,CASSVGTSRTDTQYF,TGTGCCAGCAGCGTAGGGACTAGCAGGACAGATACGCAGTATTTT
NA,TRBJ2-4,few,TRBV12-2,CASRPPQREQAKNIQYF,TGTGCAAGTCGCCCACCTCAGCGGGAGCAGGCCAAAAACATTCAGTACTTC
NA,TRBJ2-1,many,TRBV9,CASSVRLQSSYNEQFF,TGTGCCAGCAGCGTACGCTTACAGAGCTCCTACAATGAGCAGTTCTTC
TRBD2,TRBJ2-3,many,TRBV9,CASSPRGTSGGGGTDTQYF,TGTGCCAGCAGCCCCCGGGGGACTAGCGGGGGTGGCGGCACAGATACGCAGTATTTT
NA,TRBJ2-2,NA,TRBV9,CASSAPGELFF,TGTGCCAGCAGCGCGCCCGGGGAGCTGTTTTTT
NA,TRBJ2-1,NA,TRBV9,CASSGGQGDEQFF,TGTGCCAGCAGCGGGGGTCAGGGCGATGAGCAGTTCTTC
NA,TRBJ1-3,medium-sized,TRBV9,CASSVGGDSGNTIYF,TGTGCCAGCAGCGTAGGAGGGGACTCTGGAAACACCATATATTTT
TRBD1,TRBJ2-3,NA,TRBV9,CASSGPGQRTDTQYF,TGTGCCAGCAGCGGACCGGGACAGCGCACAGATACGCAGTATTTT
NA,TRBJ2-2,NA,TRBV9,CASSPRGGELFF,TGTGCCAGCAGCCCTCGCGGCGGGGAGCTGTTTTTT
NA,TRBJ2-5,NA,TRBV12-2,CASRLEQGGAQGKETQYF,TGTGCAAGTCGCTTAGAACAGGGGGGCGCCCAGGGAAAGGAGACCCAGTACTTC
NA,TRBJ2-3,many,TRBV9,CASSVVGVSTDTQYF,TGTGCCAGCAGCGTAGTGGGGGTTAGCACAGATACGCAGTATTTT
TRBD1,TRBJ2-4,few,TRBV9,CASSASGGAAENIQYF,TGTGCCAGCAGCGCCTCAGGGGGCGCGGCCGAAAACATTCAGTACTTC
NA,TRBJ2-6,NA,TRBV5-4,CASSWAPRRGLSGANVLTF,TGTGCCAGCAGCTGGGCCCCTAGGAGGGGGCTCTCTGGGGCCAACGTCCTGACTTTC
TRBD1,TRBJ1-1,medium-sized,TRBV9,CASSGTGATEAFF,TGTGCCAGCAGCGGAACAGGGGCCACTGAAGCTTTCTTT
NA,TRBJ1-2,many,TRBV6-4,CASSDPPIYGYTF,TGTGCCAGCAGTGACCCCCCCATCTATGGCTACACCTTC
NA,TRBJ1-3,medium-sized,TRBV9,CASSGLQGAGNTIYF,TGTGCCAGCAGCGGACTACAGGGAGCTGGAAACACCATATATTTT
TRBD1,TRBJ2-6,many,TRBV9,CASSVALSGTGTSGANVLTF,TGTGCCAGCAGCGTAGCCCTTAGTGGGACAGGGACCTCTGGGGCCAACGTCCTGACTTTC
NA,TRBJ1-2,many,TRBV9,CASSVDPVDYGYTF,TGTGCCAGCAGCGTAGATCCAGTGGACTATGGCTACACCTTC
NA,TRBJ2-2,many,TRBV9,CASSRAGGPNTGELFF,TGTGCCAGCAGCCGCGCCGGGGGGCCGAACACCGGGGAGCTGTTTTTT
TRBD2,TRBJ2-2,medium-sized,TRBV9,CASSPPASGGTGELFF,TGTGCCAGCAGCCCCCCGGCTAGCGGGGGCACCGGGGAGCTGTTTTTT
TRBD1,TRBJ2-1,few,TRBV9,CASSVTGSYNEQFF,TGTGCCAGCAGCGTGACAGGGTCCTACAATGAGCAGTTCTTC
NA,TRBJ2-3,NA,TRBV9,CASSGRESSDTQYF,TGTGCCAGCAGCGGGAGGGAATCTTCAGATACGCAGTATTTT
NA,TRBJ1-1,many,TRBV9,CASSVGGASYLEAFF,TGTGCCAGCAGCGTAGGTGGGGCCTCTTATCTGGAAGCTTTCTTT
TRBD2,TRBJ2-3,many,TRBV9,CASSVDLAGGDTQYF,TGTGCCAGCAGCGTAGATCTAGCGGGAGGTGATACGCAGTATTTT
NA,TRBJ1-5,many,TRBV12-3/TRBV12-4,CASSLIRQGAAQHF,TGTGCCAGCAGTTTAATAAGACAAGGGGCCGCCCAGCATTTT
TRBD2,TRBJ2-3,medium-sized,TRBV9,CASGTSGALGTDTQYF,TGTGCCAGCGGGACTAGCGGGGCCTTAGGCACAGATACGCAGTATTTT
NA,TRBJ2-2,many,TRBV9,CASSGSGVGELFF,TGTGCCAGCAGCGGGTCTGGCGTCGGGGAGCTGTTTTTT
TRBD2,TRBJ2-3,many,TRBV9,CASSEAGGPPDTQYF,TGTGCCAGCAGCGAGGCGGGAGGACCTCCAGATACGCAGTATTTT
TRBD2,TRBJ2-3,once,TRBV9,CASSVELAGVSDTQYF,TGTGCCAGCAGCGTAGAACTAGCGGGAGTATCAGATACGCAGTATTTT
TRBD1,TRBJ2-1,NA,TRBV9,CASSVDTGGWNEQFF,TGTGCCAGCAGCGTAGATACAGGGGGCTGGAATGAGCAGTTCTTC
TRBD2,TRBJ2-3,NA,TRBV9,CASSVEGAASGGAGDTQYF,TGTGCCAGCAGCGTAGAGGGGGCCGCGAGCGGGGGGGCAGGAGATACGCAGTATTTT
NA,TRBJ1-2,medium-sized,TRBV9,CASSDSYGYTF,TGTGCCAGCAGTGACTCCTATGGCTACACCTTC
TRBD2,TRBJ2-5,many,TRBV9,CASSGWEAGGFRETQYF,TGTGCCAGCAGCGGGTGGGAAGCGGGAGGATTCCGGGAGACCCAGTACTTC
TRBD2,TRBJ2-2,NA,TRBV9,CASSVELAGDTGELFF,TGTGCCAGCAGCGTAGAACTAGCGGGAGACACCGGGGAGCTGTTTTTT
NA,TRBJ2-5,few,TRBV9,CASSDLSETQYF,TGTGCCAGCAGCGACCTAAGCGAGACCCAGTACTTC
NA,TRBJ2-5,medium-sized,TRBV9,CASSVGGGTGETQYF,TGTGCCAGCAGCGTAGGAGGTGGAACGGGAGAGACCCAGTACTTC
TRBD2,TRBJ2-1,medium-sized,TRBV9,CASSVGGGAYNEQFF,TGTGCCAGCAGCGTAGGGGGGGGTGCCTACAATGAGCAGTTCTTC
NA,TRBJ2-3,NA,TRBV9,CASSVEGQDRDTQYF,TGTGCCAGCAGCGTAGAGGGGCAGGATCGGGATACGCAGTATTTT